These T cell receptor beta chains were read from a single sample in a study of T cell repertoires in cytomegalovirus infection. TCRdb independently ran MiXCR on the reads; one entry per CDR3 protein. The sample lists roughly 760,000 distinct CDR3 sequences, approximately 34% occurring once. The sample comprised PBMCs. The receptors originated from a human donor in good health (CMV status not recorded). Some clones in this sample may be carry-over from other donors' samples. CDR3s include the opening cysteine and the closing phenylalanine or tryptophan. D genes are given only for firm matches. Rows give clone size only sometimes, using once, few, many, or a class for an expanded clone.

TRBD2	-	TRBV27	TRBJ2-1	TGTGCCAGCAGTTACGCGGGAGGACGCGAGCAGTTCTTC	CASSYAGGREQFF
-	-	TRBV20-1	TRBJ2-7	TGCAGTGCTAGAGCAAGAGGAATAGCGCGAGAAACTACATACGAGCAGTACTTC	CSARARGIARETTYEQYF
TRBD1	few	TRBV7-9	TRBJ1-2	TGTGCCAGCAGCTTCGCCAGGGTGGGACAGGGGGCCAACTATGGCTACACCTTC	CASSFARVGQGANYGYTF
-	few	TRBV6-1	TRBJ2-7	TGTGCGTCAGGGCTGGCGTCCTACGAGCAGTACTTC	CASGLASYEQYF
-	-	TRBV27	TRBJ2-2	TGTGCCAGCAGTCGGGCAGGCCCGGCAATCGGCACCGGGGAGCTGTTTTTT	CASSRAGPAIGTGELFF
TRBD1	few	TRBV27	TRBJ2-3	TGTGCCAGCAGACCGGGACAGGGGGTTTCAGATACGCAGTATTTT	CASRPGQGVSDTQYF
-	once	TRBV28	TRBJ2-3	TGTGCCAGCATCTCCGGGTCCTATACAGATACGCAGTATTTT	CASISGSYTDTQYF
TRBD2	-	TRBV5-6	TRBJ2-1	TGTGCCAGCAGCCCCGGGGGGGGGTCCAATGAGCAGTTCTTC	CASSPGGGSNEQFF
TRBD1	-	TRBV5-6	TRBJ2-7	TGTGCCAGCAGCCAAAATCCGGGACAGGGGTCCTACGAGCAGTACTTC	CASSQNPGQGSYEQYF
-	-	TRBV28	TRBJ1-2	TGTGCCAGCAGTGGCGCTTCGACGGAAACCATTAACTATGGCTACACCTTC	CASSGASTETINYGYTF
-	few	TRBV11-2	TRBJ1-2	TGTGCCAGCAGCTTAGATTCCCGTGAGGATGGCTACACCTTC	CASSLDSREDGYTF
-	-	TRBV7-8	TRBJ1-5	TGTTCCAGCAGCTTAGAGGGTTTCAGCAATCAGCCCCAGCATTTT	CSSSLEGFSNQPQHF
TRBD2	few	TRBV6-5	TRBJ2-2	TGTGCCAGCAGTTTACTAGCGTTCACCGGGGAGCTGTTTTTT	CASSLLAFTGELFF
-	-	TRBV7-8	TRBJ1-1	TGTGCCAGCAGCTCGGATTGGTGGGGCACTGAAGCTTTCTTT	CASSSDWWGTEAFF
TRBD2	few	TRBV12-3/TRBV12-4	TRBJ2-3	TGTGCCAGCAGTTTAGGGCTAGCGGGACCCACAGATACGCAGTATTTT	CASSLGLAGPTDTQYF
-	-	TRBV5-4	TRBJ1-4	TGTGCCAGCAGCGATACCTCAGGTGAAAAACTGTTTTTT	CASSDTSGEKLFF
-	many	TRBV7-2	TRBJ2-1	TGTGCCAGCAGCTTGGTGGCGGCCACTGGGCAAAAGCAGTTCTTC	CASSLVAATGQKQFF
-	-	TRBV5-3	TRBJ1-3	TGTGCCAGCAGCGTGCCCGCCGGTGACACCATATATTTT	CASSVPAGDTIYF
-	few	TRBV6-1	TRBJ2-7	TGTGCCAGCAGTCCCTCGGGGTCTAACGAGCAGTACTTC	CASSPSGSNEQYF
-	many	TRBV7-8	TRBJ1-2	TGTGCCAGCAGCTTCCGTCGGGACGGACCTAACTATGGCTACACCTTC	CASSFRRDGPNYGYTF
-	many	TRBV7-3	TRBJ2-6	TGTGCCAGCAGCTTCCTATCTGGGGCCAACGTCCTGACTTTC	CASSFLSGANVLTF
-	-	TRBV27	TRBJ1-2	TGTGCCAGCAGTTCTAATCAGGGGTGGGATGGCTACACCTTC	CASSSNQGWDGYTF
TRBD2	-	TRBV18	TRBJ2-2	TGTGCCAGCTCACCAAGACTAGCGGACGGAGCCGGGGAGCTGTTTTTT	CASSPRLADGAGELFF
-	few	TRBV7-2	TRBJ1-6	TGTGCCAGCAGCTTAGCCGTCAGCATCTATAATTCACCCCTCCACTTT	CASSLAVSIYNSPLHF
-	-	TRBV6-2/TRBV6-3	TRBJ1-5	TGTGCCAGCAGTTACTCTCCCGGGGGCGGAACGAGCAATCAGCCCCAGCATTTT	CASSYSPGGGTSNQPQHF
-	-	TRBV13	TRBJ1-2	TGTGCCAGCAGCGCCGGGACGGAGGTTTTTAACTATGGCTACACCTTC	CASSAGTEVFNYGYTF
TRBD1	-	TRBV7-2	TRBJ1-2	TGTGCCAGCAGACCGGGACAGGGGGCGGGCTATGGCTACACCTTC	CASRPGQGAGYGYTF
-	-	TRBV29-1	TRBJ2-7	TGCAGCGTCGGCCATAGCTCCTACGAGCAGTACTTC	CSVGHSSYEQYF
-	-	TRBV20-1	TRBJ2-7	TGCAGTGCTAGATCGCCCGGGACCTCAACCTACGAGCAGTACTTC	CSARSPGTSTYEQYF
-	-	TRBV6-5	TRBJ2-5	TGTGCCAGCAGTCTCGCAGAGAGTAGCTGGGAGACCCAGTACTTC	CASSLAESSWETQYF
-	few	TRBV4-1	TRBJ2-7	TGCGCCAGCAGCCAAGACTATGGGGTGTACGAGCAGTACTTC	CASSQDYGVYEQYF
-	-	TRBV7-9	TRBJ1-2	TGTGCCAGCAGCTCGGGCCCCCTATGGGGCTACACCTTC	CASSSGPLWGYTF
-	few	TRBV19	TRBJ2-5	TGTGCCAGTAGTATTGTTAGAGGATACGAAGAGACCCAGTACTTC	CASSIVRGYEETQYF
-	-	TRBV7-9	TRBJ1-4	TGTGCCAGCAGCCCCGACCGAAAACTGTTTTTT	CASSPDRKLFF
-	few	TRBV28	TRBJ2-1	TGTGCCAGCAGTTTCCAGGCCTACAATGAGCAGTTCTTC	CASSFQAYNEQFF
-	few	TRBV7-2	TRBJ1-1	TGTGCCAGCAGCCCCCGGTGGGCCACCTCCCCGGGCATGAACACTGAAGCTTTCTTT	CASSPRWATSPGMNTEAFF
TRBD1	-	TRBV27	TRBJ2-5	TGTGCCAGCAGTATATACAGGGGCCGGGAGACCCAGTACTTC	CASSIYRGRETQYF
TRBD1	few	TRBV7-2	TRBJ1-1	TGTGCCAGCAGCTTAGCCGAGGGGGCCATCACTGAAGCTTTCTTT	CASSLAEGAITEAFF
-	-	TRBV27	TRBJ1-2	TGTGCCAGCAGTCGCAGGAGCCCCCCCTATGGCTACACCTTC	CASSRRSPPYGYTF
-	-	TRBV28	TRBJ2-3	TGTGCCAGCAGAGGGGGAGATCGCACAGATACGCAGTATTTT	CASRGGDRTDTQYF
TRBD1	-	TRBV6-5	TRBJ2-1	TGTGCCAGCAGTTCGGGACAGGGGGCTTCAGATGAGCAGTTCTTC	CASSSGQGASDEQFF
TRBD1	few	TRBV27	TRBJ2-7	TGTGCCAGCCTCCGACAGGGCTCCTACGAGCAGTACTTC	CASLRQGSYEQYF
-	few	TRBV28	TRBJ1-2	TGTGCCAGCAGTCTCCGACAGAATGGCTACACCTTC	CASSLRQNGYTF
-	-	TRBV28	TRBJ1-1	TGTGCCAGCAGTTTATGGGGAGAGATGAACACTGAAGCTTTCTTT	CASSLWGEMNTEAFF
-	few	TRBV7-3	TRBJ1-1	TGTGCCAGCAGCTTATCGAAAGCGGCTGAAGCTTTCTTT	CASSLSKAAEAFF
TRBD1	-	TRBV12-5	TRBJ2-1	TGTGCTAGTGGGGAGACAGGGGGCGGTGAGCAGTTCTTC	CASGETGGGEQFF
-	-	TRBV20-1	TRBJ2-7	TGCAGTGCTGCCGGATTTGTAGGGGGACACGAGCAGTACTTC	CSAAGFVGGHEQYF
-	-	TRBV4-1	TRBJ1-1	TGCGCCAGCAGCCAAGCAGCGGGCAGAGAGAACACTGAAGCTTTCTTT	CASSQAAGRENTEAFF
TRBD2	few	TRBV6-2/TRBV6-3	TRBJ2-3	TGTGCCAGCAGGCTAGCGGGGGGGAGTACGCAGTATTTT	CASRLAGGSTQYF
TRBD1	-	TRBV9	TRBJ2-5	TGTGCCAGCAATCGCAGGGGGCCCCCAGAGACCCAGTACTTC	CASNRRGPPETQYF
-	-	TRBV4-1	TRBJ1-5	TGCGCCAGCAGCGCGATCGGGGAAGGGAATCAGCCCCAGCATTTT	CASSAIGEGNQPQHF
-	-	TRBV27	TRBJ2-2	TGTGCCAGCAGTGCAGGGGCTAACACCGGGGAGCTGTTTTTT	CASSAGANTGELFF
TRBD1	many	TRBV6-1	TRBJ1-2	TGTGCCAGCAGTGAAGGACAGGGGAAGAATGGCTACACCTTC	CASSEGQGKNGYTF
-	few	TRBV28	TRBJ1-2	TGTGCCAGCAGGTCCGCGACAGAGGGCGGCTACACCTTC	CASRSATEGGYTF
-	-	TRBV25-1	TRBJ2-3	TGTGCCAGCAGTGAATCAAGGGATACGCAGTATTTT	CASSESRDTQYF